Given below is one TCR beta chain in context. Its antigen is unknown. Base quality data are lacking; no much larger clone is found one base away. The data stem from a study of technical replicates of blood from several donors (dated by TCRdb to between 2016 and 2019). Receptor libraries were prepared by the immunoSEQ multiplex PCR assay. TCRdb holds this immuneACCESS table with in-frame rearrangements only. Some clones are missing; in checked studies, unresolved V genes explain under half, and the rest has no known cause. The table for this sample lists 65,000 to 85,000 clones; roughly 96% of them were counted only once. Roughly 0.35% of the sample lies in the top ten. CDR1 is given as SGHNT and CDR2 as YYREEE, both from the germline V gene (reference sequence). Trimming removed 0 bases from V and 12 bases from J, leaving 13 bases between the germline ends. From cysteine to phenylalanine, the CDR3 is 13 amino acids long. Solely the CDR3 DNA is kept, with 39 bases framed from the first base.

The rearrangement joined TRBV5-4 to TRBJ2-1, with the D gene uncertain. Sequences were obtained from T cells isolated from PBMCs. This TCR was recovered from a human donor in good health. The CDR3 is CASSLAEQGVQFF. The sequenced DNA: TGTGCCAGCAGCTTGGCTGAACAAGGAGTGCAGTTCTTC.